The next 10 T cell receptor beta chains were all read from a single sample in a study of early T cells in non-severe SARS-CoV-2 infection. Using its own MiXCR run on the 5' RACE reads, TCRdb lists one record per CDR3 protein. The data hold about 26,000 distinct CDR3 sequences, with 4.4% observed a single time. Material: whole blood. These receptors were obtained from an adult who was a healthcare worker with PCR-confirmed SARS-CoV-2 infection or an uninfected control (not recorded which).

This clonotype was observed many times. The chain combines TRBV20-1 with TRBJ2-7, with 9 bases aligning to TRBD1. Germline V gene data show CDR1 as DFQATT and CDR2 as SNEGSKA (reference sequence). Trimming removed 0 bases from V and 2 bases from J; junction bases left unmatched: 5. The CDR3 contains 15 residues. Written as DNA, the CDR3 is TGCAGTGCTAGAGATCCCGGGACAGGGCCCTACGAGCAGTACTTC. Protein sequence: CSARDPGTGPYEQYF.

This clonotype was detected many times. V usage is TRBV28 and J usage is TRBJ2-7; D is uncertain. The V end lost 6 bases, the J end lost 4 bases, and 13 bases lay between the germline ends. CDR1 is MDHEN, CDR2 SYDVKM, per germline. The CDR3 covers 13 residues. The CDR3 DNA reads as TGTGCCAGCAGGATATCTAGATTTTACGAGCAGTACTTC. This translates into CASRISRFYEQYF.

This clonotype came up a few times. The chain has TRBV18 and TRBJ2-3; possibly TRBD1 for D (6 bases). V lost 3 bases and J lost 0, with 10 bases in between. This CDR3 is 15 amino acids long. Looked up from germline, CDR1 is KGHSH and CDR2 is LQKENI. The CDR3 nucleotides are TGTGCCAGCTCACCGCGGACAGCCAGCACAGATACGCAGTATTTT. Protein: CASSPRTASTDTQYF. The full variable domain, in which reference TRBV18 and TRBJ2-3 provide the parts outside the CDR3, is NAGVMQNPRHLVRRRGQEARLRCSPMKGHSHVYWYRQLPEEGLKFMVYLQKENIIDESGMPKERFSAEFPKEGPSILRIQQVVRGDSAAYFCASSPRTASTDTQYFGPGTRLTVL.

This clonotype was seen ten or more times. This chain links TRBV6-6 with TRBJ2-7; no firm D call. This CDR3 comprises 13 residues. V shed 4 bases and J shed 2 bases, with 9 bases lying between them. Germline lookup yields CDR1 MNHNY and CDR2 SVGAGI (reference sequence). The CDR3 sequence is CASSSANAYEQYF. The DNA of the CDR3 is TGTGCCAGCAGTTCGGCTAACGCCTACGAGCAGTACTTC.

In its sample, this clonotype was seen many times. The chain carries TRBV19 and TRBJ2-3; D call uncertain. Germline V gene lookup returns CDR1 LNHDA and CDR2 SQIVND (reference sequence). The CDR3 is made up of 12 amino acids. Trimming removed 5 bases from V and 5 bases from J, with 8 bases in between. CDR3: CASSYVGDTQYF. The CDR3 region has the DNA TGTGCCAGTAGTTACGTCGGAGATACGCAGTATTTT.

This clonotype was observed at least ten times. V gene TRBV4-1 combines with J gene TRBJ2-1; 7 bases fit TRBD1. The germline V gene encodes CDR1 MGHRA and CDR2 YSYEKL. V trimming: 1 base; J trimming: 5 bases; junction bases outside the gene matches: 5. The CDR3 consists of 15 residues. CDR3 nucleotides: TGCGCCAGCAGCCAAGGGGCAGGGGGAGACAATGAGCAGTTCTTC. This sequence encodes CASSQGAGGDNEQFF.

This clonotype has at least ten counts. The CDR3 nucleotides are TGTGCCAGCCTCTCCCCGGCTAGCGGGGGGAAGCAGTACTTC. Protein sequence: CASLSPASGGKQYF. The rearrangement links TRBV28 to TRBJ2-7, with TRBD2 matching 11 bases. V lost 8 bases and J lost 8; bases outside the gene matches: 11. This CDR3 has 14 residues. Germline lookup yields CDR1 MDHEN and CDR2 SYDVKM.

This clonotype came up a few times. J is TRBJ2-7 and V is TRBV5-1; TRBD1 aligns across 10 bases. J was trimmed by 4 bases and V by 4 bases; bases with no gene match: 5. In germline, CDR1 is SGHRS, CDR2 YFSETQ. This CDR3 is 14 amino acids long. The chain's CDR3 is CASSPRDRGYEQYF. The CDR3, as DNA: TGCGCCAGCAGCCCCCGGGACAGGGGTTACGAGCAGTACTTC.

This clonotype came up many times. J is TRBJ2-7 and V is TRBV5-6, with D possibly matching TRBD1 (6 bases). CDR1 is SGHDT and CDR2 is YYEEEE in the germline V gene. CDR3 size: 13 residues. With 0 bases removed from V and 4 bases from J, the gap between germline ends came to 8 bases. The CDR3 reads CASSLGTVYEQYF. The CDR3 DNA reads TGTGCCAGCAGCTTGGGGACAGTTTACGAGCAGTACTTC.

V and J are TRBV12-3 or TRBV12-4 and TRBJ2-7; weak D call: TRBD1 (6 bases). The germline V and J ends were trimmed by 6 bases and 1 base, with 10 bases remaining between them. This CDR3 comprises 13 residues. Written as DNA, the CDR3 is TGTGCCAGCAGCCTAGGGGGTTCCTACGAGCAGTACTTC. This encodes CASSLGGSYEQYF.